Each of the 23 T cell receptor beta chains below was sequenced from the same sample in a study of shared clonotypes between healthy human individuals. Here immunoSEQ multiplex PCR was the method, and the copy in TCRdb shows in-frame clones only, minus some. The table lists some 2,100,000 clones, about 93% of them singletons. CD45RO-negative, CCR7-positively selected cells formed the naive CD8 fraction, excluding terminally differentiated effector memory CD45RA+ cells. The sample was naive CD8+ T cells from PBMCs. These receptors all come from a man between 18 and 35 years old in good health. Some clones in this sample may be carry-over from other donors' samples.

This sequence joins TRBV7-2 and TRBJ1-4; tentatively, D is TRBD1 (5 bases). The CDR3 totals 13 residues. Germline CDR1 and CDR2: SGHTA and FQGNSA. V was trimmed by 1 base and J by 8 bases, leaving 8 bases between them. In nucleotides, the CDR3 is TGTGCCAGCAGCTTAGAGGGGTTCGAAAAACTGTTTTTT. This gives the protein CASSLEGFEKLFF.

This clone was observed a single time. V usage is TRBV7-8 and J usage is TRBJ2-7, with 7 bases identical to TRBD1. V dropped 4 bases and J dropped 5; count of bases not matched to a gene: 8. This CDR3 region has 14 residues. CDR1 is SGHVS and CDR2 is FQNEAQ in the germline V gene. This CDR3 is CASSSKRGLDEQYF. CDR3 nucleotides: TGTGCCAGCAGCTCAAAAAGGGGGCTCGACGAGCAGTACTTC.

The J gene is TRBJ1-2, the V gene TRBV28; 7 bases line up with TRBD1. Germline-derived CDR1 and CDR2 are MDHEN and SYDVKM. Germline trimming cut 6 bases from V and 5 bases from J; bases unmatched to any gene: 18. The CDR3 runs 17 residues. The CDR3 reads CASSPPGEGAMVYGYTF. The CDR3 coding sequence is TGTGCCAGCAGCCCTCCCGGCGAGGGGGCAATGGTTTATGGCTACACCTTC.

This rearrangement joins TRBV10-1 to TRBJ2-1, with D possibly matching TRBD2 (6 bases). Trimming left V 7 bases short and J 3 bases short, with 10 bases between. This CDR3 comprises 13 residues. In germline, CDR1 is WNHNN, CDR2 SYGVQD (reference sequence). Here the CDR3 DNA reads TGCGCCAGCACCTCCGGGGGCTACAATGAGCAGTTCTTC. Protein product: CASTSGGYNEQFF.

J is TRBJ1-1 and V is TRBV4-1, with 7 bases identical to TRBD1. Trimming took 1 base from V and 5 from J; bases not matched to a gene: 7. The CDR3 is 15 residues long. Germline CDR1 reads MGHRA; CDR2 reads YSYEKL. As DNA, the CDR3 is TGCGCCAGCAGCCAAGTAACAGGGGTGGGAACTGAAGCTTTCTTT. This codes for CASSQVTGVGTEAFF.

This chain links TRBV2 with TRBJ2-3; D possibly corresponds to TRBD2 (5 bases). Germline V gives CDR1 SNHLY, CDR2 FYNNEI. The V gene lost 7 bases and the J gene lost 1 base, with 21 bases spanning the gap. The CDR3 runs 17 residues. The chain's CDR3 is CASTQAPSGVGTDTQYF. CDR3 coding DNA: TGTGCCAGCACCCAAGCACCCTCCGGGGTGGGCACAGATACGCAGTATTTT.

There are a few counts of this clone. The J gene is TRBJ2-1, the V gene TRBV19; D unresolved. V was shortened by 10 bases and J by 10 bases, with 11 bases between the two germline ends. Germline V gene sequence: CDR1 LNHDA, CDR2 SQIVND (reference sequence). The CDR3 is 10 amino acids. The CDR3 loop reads CAISRQEQFF. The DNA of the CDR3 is TGTGCCATCTCCCGGCAGGAGCAGTTCTTC.

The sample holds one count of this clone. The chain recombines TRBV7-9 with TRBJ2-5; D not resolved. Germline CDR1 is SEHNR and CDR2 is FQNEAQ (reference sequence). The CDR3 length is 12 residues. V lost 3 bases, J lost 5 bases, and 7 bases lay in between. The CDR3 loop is CASSFLSETQYF. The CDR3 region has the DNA TGTGCCAGCAGCTTTCTTTCGGAGACCCAGTACTTC.

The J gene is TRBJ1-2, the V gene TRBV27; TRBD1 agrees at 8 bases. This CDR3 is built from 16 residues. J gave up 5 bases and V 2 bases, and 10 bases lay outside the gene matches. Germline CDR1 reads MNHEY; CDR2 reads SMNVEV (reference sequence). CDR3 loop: CASSLNFQGAKYGYTF. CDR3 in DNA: TGTGCCAGCAGTTTAAATTTCCAGGGGGCAAAATATGGCTACACCTTC.

The CDR3 coding sequence is TGTGCCTGGACCCTGGGACAAAACACCGGGGAGCTGTTTTTT. Protein product: CAWTLGQNTGELFF. The chain joins TRBV30 to TRBJ2-2, with a weak D call TRBD1 (6 bases). The V gene's germline CDR1 is GTSNPN and CDR2 SVGIG (reference sequence). V gave up 4 bases and J gave up 2 bases, with 11 bases separating them. The CDR3 contains 14 residues.

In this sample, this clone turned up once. The CDR3 nucleotides are TGTGCCAGCAGTCCCAGGGCGGTCCCAGATACGCAGTATTTT. It is translated as CASSPRAVPDTQYF. The J gene is TRBJ2-3, the V gene TRBV27; TRBD1 might be the D (5 bases). The CDR3 loop spans 14 amino acids. V gave up 5 bases and J gave up 4 bases, with 13 bases separating them. Germline loops: CDR1 MNHEY, CDR2 SMNVEV (reference sequence).

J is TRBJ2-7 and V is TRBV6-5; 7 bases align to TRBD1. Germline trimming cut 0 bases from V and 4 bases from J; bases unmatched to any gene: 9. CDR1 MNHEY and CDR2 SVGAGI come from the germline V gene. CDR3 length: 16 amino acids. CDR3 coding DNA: TGTGCCAGCAGTTACTCGACGGGACAGAAAAAATACGAGCAGTACTTC. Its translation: CASSYSTGQKKYEQYF.

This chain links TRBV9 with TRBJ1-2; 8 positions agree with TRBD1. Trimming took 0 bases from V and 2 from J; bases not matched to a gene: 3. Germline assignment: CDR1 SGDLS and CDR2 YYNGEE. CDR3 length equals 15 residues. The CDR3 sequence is CASSVGWTGNYGYTF. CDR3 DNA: TGTGCCAGCAGCGTAGGGTGGACAGGGAACTATGGCTACACCTTC.

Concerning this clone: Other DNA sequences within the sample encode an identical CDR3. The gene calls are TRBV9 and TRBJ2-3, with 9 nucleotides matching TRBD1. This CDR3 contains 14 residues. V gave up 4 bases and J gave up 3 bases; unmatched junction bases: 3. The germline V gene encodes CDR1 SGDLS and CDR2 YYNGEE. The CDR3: CASSPGQGTDTQYF. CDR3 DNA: TGTGCCAGCAGCCCCGGACAGGGGACAGATACGCAGTATTTT.

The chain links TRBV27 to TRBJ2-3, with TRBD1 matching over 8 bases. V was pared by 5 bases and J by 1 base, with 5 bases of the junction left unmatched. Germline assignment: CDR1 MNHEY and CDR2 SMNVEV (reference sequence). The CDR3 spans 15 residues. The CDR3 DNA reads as TGTGCCAGCAGTACGCTACAGGGGGGCACAGATACGCAGTATTTT. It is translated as CASSTLQGGTDTQYF.

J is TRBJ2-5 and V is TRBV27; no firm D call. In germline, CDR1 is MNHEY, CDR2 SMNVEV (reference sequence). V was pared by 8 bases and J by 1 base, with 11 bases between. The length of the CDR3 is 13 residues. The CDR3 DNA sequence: TGTGCCAGCGGGGTCTTAGGCCAAGAGACCCAGTACTTC. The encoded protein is CASGVLGQETQYF.

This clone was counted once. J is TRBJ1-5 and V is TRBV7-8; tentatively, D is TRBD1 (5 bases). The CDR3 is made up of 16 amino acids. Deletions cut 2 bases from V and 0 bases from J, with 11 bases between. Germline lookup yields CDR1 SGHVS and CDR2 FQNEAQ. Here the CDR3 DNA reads TGTGCCAGCAGCTTATCTGTAGGACATAGCAATCAGCCCCAGCATTTT. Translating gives CASSLSVGHSNQPQHF.

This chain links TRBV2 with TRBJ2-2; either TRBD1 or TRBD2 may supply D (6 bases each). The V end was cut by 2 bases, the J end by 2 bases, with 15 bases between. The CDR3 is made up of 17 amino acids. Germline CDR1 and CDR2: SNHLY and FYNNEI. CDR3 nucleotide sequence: TGTGCCAGCAGTGAATATGGAGGGGGGACCAACACCGGGGAGCTGTTTTTT. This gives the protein CASSEYGGGTNTGELFF.

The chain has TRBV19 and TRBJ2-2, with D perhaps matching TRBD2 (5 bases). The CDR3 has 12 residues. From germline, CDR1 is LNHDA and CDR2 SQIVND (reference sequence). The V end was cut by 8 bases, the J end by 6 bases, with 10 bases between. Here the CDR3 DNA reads TGTGCCAGTGGCGGGCGGTCCGGGGAGCTGTTTTTT. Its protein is CASGGRSGELFF.

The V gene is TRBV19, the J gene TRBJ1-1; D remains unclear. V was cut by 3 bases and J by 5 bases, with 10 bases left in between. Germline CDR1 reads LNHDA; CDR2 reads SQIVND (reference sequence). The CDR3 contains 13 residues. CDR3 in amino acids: CASSIGFRTEAFF. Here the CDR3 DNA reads TGTGCCAGTAGTATCGGGTTTCGGACTGAAGCTTTCTTT. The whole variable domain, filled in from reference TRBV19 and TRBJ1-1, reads DGGITQSPKYLFRKEGQNVTLSCEQNLNHDAMYWYRQDPGQGLRLIYYSQIVNDFQKGDIAEGYSVSREKKESFPLTVTSAQKNPTAFYLCASSIGFRTEAFFGQGTRLTVV.

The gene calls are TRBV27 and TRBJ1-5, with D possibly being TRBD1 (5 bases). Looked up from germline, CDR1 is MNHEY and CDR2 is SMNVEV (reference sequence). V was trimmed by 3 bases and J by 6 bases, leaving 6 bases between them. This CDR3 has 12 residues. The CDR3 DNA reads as TGTGCCAGCAGTTTCGGGGGTCAGCCCCAGCATTTT. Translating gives CASSFGGQPQHF.

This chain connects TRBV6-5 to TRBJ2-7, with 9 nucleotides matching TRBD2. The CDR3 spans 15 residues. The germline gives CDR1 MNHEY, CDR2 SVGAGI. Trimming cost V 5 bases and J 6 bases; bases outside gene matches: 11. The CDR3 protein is CASSTFRLAGTEQYF. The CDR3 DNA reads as TGTGCCAGCAGTACCTTCCGGCTAGCGGGAACCGAGCAGTACTTC.

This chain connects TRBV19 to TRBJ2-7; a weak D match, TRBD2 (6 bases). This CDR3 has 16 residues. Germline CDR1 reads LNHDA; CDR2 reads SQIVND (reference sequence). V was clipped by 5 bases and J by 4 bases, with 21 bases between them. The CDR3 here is CASSFVRDPPLYEQYF. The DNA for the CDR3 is TGTGCCAGTAGTTTTGTGCGGGACCCACCTCTTTACGAGCAGTACTTC.